This TCR beta chain comes out of a study of OX40 agonist ivuxolimab in advanced cancers. Profiling relied on immunoSEQ multiplex PCR, and the TCRdb table lists in-frame clones only, not all of them. The table lists 98,000 or so clones, about 91% of them singletons. This clone was seen a single time. Trimming pared 1 base from V and 4 bases from J, leaving 8 bases between. The CDR3 has 13 residues. Germline CDR1 reads SGHRS; CDR2 reads YFSETQ. The specimen was CD4+ or CD8+ T cells sorted from blood, collected in a trial of the OX40 agonist ivuxolimab. The clonotype comes from an adult with an advanced solid tumor such as melanoma, head and neck, liver or kidney cancer. V and J are TRBV5-1 and TRBJ2-5; the D is unclear. The CDR3 DNA is TGCGCCAGCAGCTTGAAGGGCGGAGAGACCCAGTACTTC. Protein sequence: CASSLKGGETQYF.